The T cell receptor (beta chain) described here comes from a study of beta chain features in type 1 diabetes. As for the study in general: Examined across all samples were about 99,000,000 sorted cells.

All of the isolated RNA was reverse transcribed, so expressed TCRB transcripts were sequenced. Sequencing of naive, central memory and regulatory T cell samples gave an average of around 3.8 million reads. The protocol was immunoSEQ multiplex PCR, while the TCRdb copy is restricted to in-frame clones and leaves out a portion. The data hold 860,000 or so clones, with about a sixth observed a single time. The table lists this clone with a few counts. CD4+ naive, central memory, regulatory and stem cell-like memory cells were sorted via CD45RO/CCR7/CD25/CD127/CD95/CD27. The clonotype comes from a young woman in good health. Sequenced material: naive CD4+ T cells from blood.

The CDR3 DNA follows: TGTGCCAGCAGTCCCGGGTGGCAAGAGACCCAGTACTTC. Amino acid sequence: CASSPGWQETQYF. The chain joins TRBV6-1 to TRBJ2-5; the D is unclear. There are 13 residues in the CDR3. V gave up 5 bases and J gave up 2 bases, with 9 bases separating them. Germline V gene sequence: CDR1 MNHNS, CDR2 SASEGT.